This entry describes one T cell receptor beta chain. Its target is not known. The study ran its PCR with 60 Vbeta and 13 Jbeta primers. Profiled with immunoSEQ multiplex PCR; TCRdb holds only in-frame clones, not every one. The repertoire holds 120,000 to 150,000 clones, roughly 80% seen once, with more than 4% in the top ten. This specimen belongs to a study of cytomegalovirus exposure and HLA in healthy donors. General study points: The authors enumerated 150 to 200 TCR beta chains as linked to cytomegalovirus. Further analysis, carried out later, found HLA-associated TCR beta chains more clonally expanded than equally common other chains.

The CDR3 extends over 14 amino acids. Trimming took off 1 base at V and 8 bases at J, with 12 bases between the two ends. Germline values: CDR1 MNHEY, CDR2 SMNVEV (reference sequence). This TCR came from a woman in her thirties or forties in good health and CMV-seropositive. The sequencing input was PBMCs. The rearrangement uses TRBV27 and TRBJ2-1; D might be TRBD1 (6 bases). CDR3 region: CASSLYTGRDEQFF. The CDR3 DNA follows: TGTGCCAGCAGTTTATATACAGGGCGGGATGAGCAGTTCTTC.